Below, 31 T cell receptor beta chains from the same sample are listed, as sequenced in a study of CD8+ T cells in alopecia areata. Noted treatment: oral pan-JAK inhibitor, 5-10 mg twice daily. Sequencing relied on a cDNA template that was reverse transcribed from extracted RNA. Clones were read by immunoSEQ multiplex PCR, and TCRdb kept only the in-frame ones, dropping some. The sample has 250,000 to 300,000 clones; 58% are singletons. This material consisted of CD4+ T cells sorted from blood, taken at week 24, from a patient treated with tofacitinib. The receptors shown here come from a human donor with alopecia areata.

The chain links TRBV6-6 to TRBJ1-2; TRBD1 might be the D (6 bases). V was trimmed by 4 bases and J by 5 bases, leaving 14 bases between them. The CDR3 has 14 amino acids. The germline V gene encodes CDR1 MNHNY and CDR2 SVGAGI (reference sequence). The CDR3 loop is CASSSGQLIYGYTF. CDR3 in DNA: TGTGCCAGCAGTTCCGGACAGCTTATTTATGGCTACACCTTC.

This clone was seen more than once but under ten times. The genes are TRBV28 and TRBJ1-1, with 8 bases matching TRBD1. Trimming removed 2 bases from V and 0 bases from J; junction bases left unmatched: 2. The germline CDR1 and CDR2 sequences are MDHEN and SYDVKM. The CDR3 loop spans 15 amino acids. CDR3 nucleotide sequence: TGTGCCAGCAGTTTAAGACAGGGGCTGAACACTGAAGCTTTCTTT. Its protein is CASSLRQGLNTEAFF. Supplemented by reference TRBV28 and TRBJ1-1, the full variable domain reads DVKVTQSSRYLVKRTGEKVFLECVQDMDHENMFWYRQDPGLGLRLIYFSYDVKMKEKGDIPEGYSVSREKKERFSLILESASTNQTSMYLCASSLRQGLNTEAFFGQGTRLTVV.

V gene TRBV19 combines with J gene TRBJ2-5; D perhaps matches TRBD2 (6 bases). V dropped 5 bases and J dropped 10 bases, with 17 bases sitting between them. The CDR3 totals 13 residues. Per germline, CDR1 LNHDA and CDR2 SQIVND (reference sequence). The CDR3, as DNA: TGTGCCAGTAGTTCCGGCCGAGGAGGGATCCAGTACTTC. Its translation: CASSSGRGGIQYF.

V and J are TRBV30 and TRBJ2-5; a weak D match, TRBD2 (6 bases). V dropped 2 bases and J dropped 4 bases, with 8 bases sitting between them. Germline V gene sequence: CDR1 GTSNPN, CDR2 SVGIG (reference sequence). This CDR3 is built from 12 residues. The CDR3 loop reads CAWSRRAETQYF. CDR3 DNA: TGTGCCTGGAGTAGGAGGGCAGAGACCCAGTACTTC.

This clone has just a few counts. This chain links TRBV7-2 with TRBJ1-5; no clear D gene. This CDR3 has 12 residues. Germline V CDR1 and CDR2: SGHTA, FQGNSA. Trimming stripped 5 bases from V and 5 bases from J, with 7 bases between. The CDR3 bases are TGTGCCAGCAGCATCAATTATCAGCCCCAGCATTTT. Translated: CASSINYQPQHF.

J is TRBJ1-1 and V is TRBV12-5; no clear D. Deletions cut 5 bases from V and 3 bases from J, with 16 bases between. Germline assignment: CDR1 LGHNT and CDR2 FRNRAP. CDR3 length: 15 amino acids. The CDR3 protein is CASGPMAGAHTEAFF. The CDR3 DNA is TGTGCTAGTGGTCCCATGGCCGGCGCCCACACTGAAGCTTTCTTT.

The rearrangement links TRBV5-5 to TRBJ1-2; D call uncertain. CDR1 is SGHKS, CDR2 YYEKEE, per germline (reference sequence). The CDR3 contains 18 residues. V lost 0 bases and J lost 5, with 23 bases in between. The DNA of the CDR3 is TGTGCCAGCAGCTTGGGAGGAACAAGATCAGAACTTGTTTATGGCTACACCTTC. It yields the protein CASSLGGTRSELVYGYTF. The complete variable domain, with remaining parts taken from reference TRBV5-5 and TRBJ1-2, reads DAGVTQSPTHLIKTRGQQVTLRCSPISGHKSVSWYQQVLGQGPQFIFQYYEKEERGRGNFPDRFSARQFPNYSSELNVNALLLGDSALYLCASSLGGTRSELVYGYTFGSGTRLTVV.

This CDR3 reads CAWRSGSGVPDTQYF. The CDR3 nucleotides read TGTGCCTGGAGGTCCGGTAGCGGGGTCCCAGATACGCAGTATTTT. This chain joins TRBV30 and TRBJ2-3, with 8 bases aligning to TRBD2. This CDR3 has 15 residues. Germline trimming cut 3 bases from V and 4 bases from J; bases unmatched to any gene: 9. Germline CDR1 GTSNPN, CDR2 SVGIG (reference sequence).

CDR3 amino acids: CASSLGPGDEAFF. CDR3 nucleotide sequence: TGCGCCAGCAGCTTGGGGCCAGGTGATGAAGCTTTCTTT. V usage is TRBV5-1 and J usage is TRBJ1-1, with D unclear. There are 13 residues in the CDR3. In germline, CDR1 is SGHRS, CDR2 YFSETQ. The ends were cut back, 0 bases at V and 7 bases at J, with 10 bases in the middle.

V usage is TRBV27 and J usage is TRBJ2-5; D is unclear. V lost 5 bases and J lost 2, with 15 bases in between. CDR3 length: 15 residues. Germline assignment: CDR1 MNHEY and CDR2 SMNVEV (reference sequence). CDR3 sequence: CASSPGPLGQETQYF. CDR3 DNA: TGTGCCAGCAGTCCCGGACCCTTGGGACAAGAGACCCAGTACTTC.

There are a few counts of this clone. The CDR3 protein is CSVDLPENYGYTF. The CDR3 DNA reads TGCAGCGTTGACCTGCCGGAGAACTATGGCTACACCTTC. The chain has TRBV29-1 and TRBJ1-2; no definite D call. The CDR3 runs 13 residues. V lost 3 bases and J 2 bases, leaving 10 bases between the germline ends. Per germline, CDR1 SQVTM and CDR2 ANQGSEA.

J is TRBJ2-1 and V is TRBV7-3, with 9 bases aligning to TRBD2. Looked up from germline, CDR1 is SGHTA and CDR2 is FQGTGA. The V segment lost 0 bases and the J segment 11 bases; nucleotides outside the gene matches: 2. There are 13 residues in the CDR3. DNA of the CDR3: TGTGCCAGCAGCTTAACTAGCGGGGGACAGCAGTTCTTC. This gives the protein CASSLTSGGQQFF.

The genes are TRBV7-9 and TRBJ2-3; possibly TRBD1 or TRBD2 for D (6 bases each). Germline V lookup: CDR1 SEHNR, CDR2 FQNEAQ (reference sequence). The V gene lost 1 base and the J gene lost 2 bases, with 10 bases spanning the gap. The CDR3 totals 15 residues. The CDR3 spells CASSLVSGATDTQYF. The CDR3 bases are TGTGCCAGCAGCTTAGTATCGGGGGCCACAGATACGCAGTATTTT.

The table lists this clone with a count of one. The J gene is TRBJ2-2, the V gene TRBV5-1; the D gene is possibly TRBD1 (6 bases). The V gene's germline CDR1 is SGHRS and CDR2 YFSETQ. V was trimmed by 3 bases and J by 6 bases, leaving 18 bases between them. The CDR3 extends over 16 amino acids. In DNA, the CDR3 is TGCGCCAGCAGCTCGAAGGCCGGGACAATCGCCGGGGAGCTGTTTTTT. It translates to CASSSKAGTIAGELFF.

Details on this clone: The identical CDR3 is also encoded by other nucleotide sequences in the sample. This CDR3 is CAWSPSNQPQHF. The CDR3 DNA follows: TGTGCCTGGAGTCCGAGCAATCAGCCCCAGCATTTT. The chain carries TRBV30 and TRBJ1-5, with no clear D. Germline values: CDR1 GTSNPN, CDR2 SVGIG (reference sequence). The CDR3 spans 12 residues. Trimming pared 2 bases from V and 1 base from J, leaving 3 bases between.

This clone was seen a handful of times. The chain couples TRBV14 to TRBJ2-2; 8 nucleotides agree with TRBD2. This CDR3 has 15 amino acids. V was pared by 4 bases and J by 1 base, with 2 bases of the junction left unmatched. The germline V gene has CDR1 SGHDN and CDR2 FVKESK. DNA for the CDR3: TGTGCCAGCAGCCCGGGACTAGTGAACACCGGGGAGCTGTTTTTT. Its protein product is CASSPGLVNTGELFF.

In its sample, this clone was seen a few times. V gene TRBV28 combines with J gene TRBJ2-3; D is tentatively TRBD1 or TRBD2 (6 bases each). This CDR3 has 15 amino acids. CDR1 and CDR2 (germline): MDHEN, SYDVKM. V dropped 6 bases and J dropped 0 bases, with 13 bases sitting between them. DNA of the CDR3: TGTGCCAGCAGATCCGAGGGGGGCAGCACAGATACGCAGTATTTT. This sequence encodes CASRSEGGSTDTQYF.

CDR3 loop: CSVQRGTGGEQYF. As DNA, the CDR3 is TGCAGCGTTCAAAGGGGCACCGGAGGCGAGCAGTACTTC. V gene TRBV29-1 combines with J gene TRBJ2-7; D may correspond to TRBD1 or TRBD2 (5 bases each). Germline V CDR1 and CDR2: SQVTM, ANQGSEA. The CDR3 is made up of 13 amino acids. The V end was cut by 5 bases, the J end by 6 bases, with 17 bases between.

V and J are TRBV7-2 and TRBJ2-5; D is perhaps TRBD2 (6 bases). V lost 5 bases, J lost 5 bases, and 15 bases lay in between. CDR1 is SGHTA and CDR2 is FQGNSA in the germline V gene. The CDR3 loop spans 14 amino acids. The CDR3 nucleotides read TGTGCCAGCAGCCGGAGTCCGGGGGTGGAGACCCAGTACTTC. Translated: CASSRSPGVETQYF.

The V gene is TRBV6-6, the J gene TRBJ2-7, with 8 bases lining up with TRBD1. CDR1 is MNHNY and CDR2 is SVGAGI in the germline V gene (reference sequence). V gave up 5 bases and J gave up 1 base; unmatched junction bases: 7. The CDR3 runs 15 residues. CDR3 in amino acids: CASSVRDRWSYEQYF. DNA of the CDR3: TGTGCCAGCAGTGTCCGGGACAGGTGGTCCTACGAGCAGTACTTC.

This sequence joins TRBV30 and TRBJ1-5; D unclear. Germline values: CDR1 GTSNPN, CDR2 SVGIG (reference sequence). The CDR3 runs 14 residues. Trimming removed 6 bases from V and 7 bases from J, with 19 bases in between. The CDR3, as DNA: TGTGCCTGCCCCACGCCCCAAGGGTACCAGCCCCAGCATTTT. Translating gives CACPTPQGYQPQHF. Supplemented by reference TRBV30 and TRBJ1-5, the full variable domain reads SQTIHQWPATLVQPVGSPLSLECTVEGTSNPNLYWYRQAAGRGLQLLFYSVGIGQISSEVPQNLSASRPQDRQFILSSKKLLLSDSGFYLCACPTPQGYQPQHFGDGTRLSIL.

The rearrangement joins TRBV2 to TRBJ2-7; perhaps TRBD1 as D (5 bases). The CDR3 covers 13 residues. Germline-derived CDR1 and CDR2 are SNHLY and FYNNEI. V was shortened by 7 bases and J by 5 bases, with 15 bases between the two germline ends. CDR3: CASTSSPGNEQYF. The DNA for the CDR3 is TGTGCCAGCACCTCCTCCCCAGGGAACGAGCAGTACTTC.

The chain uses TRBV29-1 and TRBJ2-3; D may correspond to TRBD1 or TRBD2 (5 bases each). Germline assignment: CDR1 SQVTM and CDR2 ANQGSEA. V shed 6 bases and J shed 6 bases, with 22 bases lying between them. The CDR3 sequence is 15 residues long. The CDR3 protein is CSVDRGEGPRDTQYF. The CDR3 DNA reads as TGCAGCGTGGATAGAGGTGAGGGGCCGAGGGATACGCAGTATTTT.

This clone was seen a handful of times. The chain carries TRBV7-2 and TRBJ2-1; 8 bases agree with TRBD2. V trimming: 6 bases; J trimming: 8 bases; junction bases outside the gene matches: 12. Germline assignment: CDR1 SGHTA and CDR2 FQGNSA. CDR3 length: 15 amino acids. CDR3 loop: CASSLGLAEGDEQFF. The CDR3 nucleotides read TGTGCCAGCAGTCTCGGACTAGCAGAGGGCGATGAGCAGTTCTTC.

CDR3 in DNA: TGCAGCGTTGCGGCGAGCACAGATACGCAGTATTTT. The encoded protein is CSVAASTDTQYF. The rearrangement links TRBV29-1 to TRBJ2-3; unclear D gene. CDR3 size: 12 residues. Trimming left V 4 bases short and J 0 bases short, with 5 bases between. Germline V lookup: CDR1 SQVTM, CDR2 ANQGSEA.

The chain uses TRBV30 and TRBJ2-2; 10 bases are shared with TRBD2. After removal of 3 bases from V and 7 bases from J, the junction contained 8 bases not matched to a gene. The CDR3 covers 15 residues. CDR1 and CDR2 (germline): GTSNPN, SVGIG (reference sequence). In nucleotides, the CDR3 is TGTGCCTGGAGAAAAGCGGGGGGGAGCCGCGGGGAGCTGTTTTTT. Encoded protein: CAWRKAGGSRGELFF.

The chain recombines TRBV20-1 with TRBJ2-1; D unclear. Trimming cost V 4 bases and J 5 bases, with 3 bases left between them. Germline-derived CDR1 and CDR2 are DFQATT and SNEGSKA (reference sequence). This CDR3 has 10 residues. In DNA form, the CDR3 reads TGCAGTGCTATCCACAATGAGCAGTTCTTC. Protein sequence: CSAIHNEQFF.

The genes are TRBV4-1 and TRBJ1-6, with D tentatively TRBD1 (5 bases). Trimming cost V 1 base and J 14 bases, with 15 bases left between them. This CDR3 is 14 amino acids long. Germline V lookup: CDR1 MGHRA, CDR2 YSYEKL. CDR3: CASSQVGGDGSLHF. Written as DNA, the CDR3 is TGCGCCAGCAGCCAAGTTGGGGGGGACGGCTCCCTCCACTTT.

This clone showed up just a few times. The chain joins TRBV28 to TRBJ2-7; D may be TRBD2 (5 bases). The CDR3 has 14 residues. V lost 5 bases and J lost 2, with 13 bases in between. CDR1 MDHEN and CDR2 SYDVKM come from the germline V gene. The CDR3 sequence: CASSRAGVPYEQYF. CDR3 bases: TGTGCCAGCAGTCGGGCCGGGGTACCCTACGAGCAGTACTTC. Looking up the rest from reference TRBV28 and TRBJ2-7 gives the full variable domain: DVKVTQSSRYLVKRTGEKVFLECVQDMDHENMFWYRQDPGLGLRLIYFSYDVKMKEKGDIPEGYSVSREKKERFSLILESASTNQTSMYLCASSRAGVPYEQYFGPGTRLTVT.

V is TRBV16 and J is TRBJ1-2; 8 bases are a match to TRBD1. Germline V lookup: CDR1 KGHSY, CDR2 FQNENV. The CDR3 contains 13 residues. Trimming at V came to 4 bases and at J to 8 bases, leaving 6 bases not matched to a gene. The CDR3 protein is CASSPQGAEGYTF. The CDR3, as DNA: TGTGCCAGCAGCCCTCAGGGGGCGGAAGGCTACACCTTC.

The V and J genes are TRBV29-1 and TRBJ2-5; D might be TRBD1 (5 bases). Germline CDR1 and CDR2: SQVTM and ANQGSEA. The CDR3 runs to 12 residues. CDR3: CGLKGHQETQYF. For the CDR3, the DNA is TGCGGTCTGAAAGGACATCAAGAGACCCAGTACTTC.